This TCR beta chain was identified in a study of blood T cell repertoires in COVID-19. Study in general: Sources were T cells, B-cell-depleted T cells, or PBMCs; the material itself was cDNA or gDNA.

Germline CDR1 and CDR2: MGHRA and YSYEKL. Unmatched junction bases numbered 9, after V lost 0 bases and J lost 5 bases. This CDR3 spans 19 amino acids. The authors' processing: Researchers report that nucleated cell counts were estimated from reference gene primer amplification. Method: immunoSEQ multiplex PCR; TCRdb's copy keeps in-frame clones and lacks some. Clonal size and the V and J genes are those of that table, whereas D and trimming came from the DNA. The table includes over 130,000 clones, around 85% detected once. The specimen was peripheral blood. The chain uses TRBV4-1 and TRBJ2-1, with TRBD2 matching 14 bases. This TCR came from a man between 70 and 80 years old with acute or convalescent COVID-19. CDR3 region: CASSQDQRTSGRYDNEQFF. For the CDR3, the DNA is TGCGCCAGCAGCCAAGATCAAAGGACTAGCGGGAGGTACGACAATGAGCAGTTCTTC.